This TCR beta chain is drawn from a study of cytomegalovirus exposure and HLA in healthy donors. Germline V lookup: CDR1 MDHEN, CDR2 SYDVKM. Trimming cost V 6 bases and J 0 bases, with 14 bases left between them. The CDR3 contains 15 residues. With regard to this clone: Its antigen is as yet unknown.

Overall study results and limits: The authors later found TCR association rates varying by HLA locus, with DRB1 most and HLA-C fewest. The study listed roughly 150 cytomegalovirus-associated TCR beta chains. Most TCR sequences were seen very rarely across donors, but some public TCRs occurred in many. Later on, a genetic analysis was performed. It linked a missense variant in DCLRE1C with V- and J-gene trimming of TCR beta.

The study ran its PCR with 60 Vbeta and 13 Jbeta primers. The data were produced by immunoSEQ multiplex PCR, yet TCRdb's version contains in-frame clones alone and is incomplete. The sample gives roughly 150,000 clones, about 72% of which show up once; around 4% is in the top ten. This sequence was found in a man between 60 and 75 years old in good health and CMV-seronegative. Sequenced input: PBMCs. The chain has TRBV28 and TRBJ1-1; perhaps TRBD1 as D (5 bases). For the CDR3, the DNA is TGTGCCAGCAGCTACGAAGACAGAATGAACACTGAAGCTTTCTTT. It yields the protein CASSYEDRMNTEAFF. The whole variable domain, remainder taken from reference TRBV28 and TRBJ1-1, is DVKVTQSSRYLVKRTGEKVFLECVQDMDHENMFWYRQDPGLGLRLIYFSYDVKMKEKGDIPEGYSVSREKKERFSLILESASTNQTSMYLCASSYEDRMNTEAFFGQGTRLTVV.